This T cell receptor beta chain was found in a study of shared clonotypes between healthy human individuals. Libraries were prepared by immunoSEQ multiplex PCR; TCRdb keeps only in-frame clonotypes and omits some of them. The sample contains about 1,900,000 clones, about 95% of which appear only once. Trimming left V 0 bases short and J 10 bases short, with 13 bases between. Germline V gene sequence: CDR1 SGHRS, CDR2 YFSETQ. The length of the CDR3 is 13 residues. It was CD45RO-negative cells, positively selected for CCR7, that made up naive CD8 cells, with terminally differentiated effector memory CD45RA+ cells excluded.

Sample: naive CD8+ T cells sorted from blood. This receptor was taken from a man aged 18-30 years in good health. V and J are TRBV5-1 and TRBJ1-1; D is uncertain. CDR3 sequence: CASSLDAGGGAFF. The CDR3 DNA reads TGCGCCAGCAGCTTGGACGCGGGAGGAGGAGCTTTCTTT.